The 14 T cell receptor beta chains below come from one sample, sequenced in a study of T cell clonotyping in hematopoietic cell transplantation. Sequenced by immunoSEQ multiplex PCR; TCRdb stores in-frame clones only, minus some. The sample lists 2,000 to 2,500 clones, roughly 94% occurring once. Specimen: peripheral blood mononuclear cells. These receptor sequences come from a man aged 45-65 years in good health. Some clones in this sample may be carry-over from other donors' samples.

The CDR3 loop is CASSQDPAKGGDTDTQYF. CDR3 nucleotide sequence: TGTGCCAGCAGCCAAGACCCAGCTAAGGGGGGGGATACAGATACGCAGTATTTT. The chain combines TRBV4-2 with TRBJ2-3; the D gene is possibly TRBD2 (7 bases). This CDR3 spans 18 amino acids. Germline V gives CDR1 LGHNA, CDR2 YNFKEQ. Deletions cut 0 bases from V and 3 bases from J, with 19 bases between.

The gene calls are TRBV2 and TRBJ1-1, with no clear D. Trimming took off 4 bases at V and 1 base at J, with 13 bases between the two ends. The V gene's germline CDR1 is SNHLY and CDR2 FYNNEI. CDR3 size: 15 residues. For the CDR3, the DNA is TGTGCCAGCAGTGGAGAAGGGCACTCGAACACTGAAGCTTTCTTT. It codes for CASSGEGHSNTEAFF.

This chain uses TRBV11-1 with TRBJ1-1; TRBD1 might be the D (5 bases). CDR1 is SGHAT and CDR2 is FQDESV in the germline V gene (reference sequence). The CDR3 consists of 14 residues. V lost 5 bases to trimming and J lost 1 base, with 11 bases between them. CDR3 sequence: CASSLGRRNTEAFF. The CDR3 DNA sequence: TGTGCCAGCAGCCTGGGACGGAGGAACACTGAAGCTTTCTTT.

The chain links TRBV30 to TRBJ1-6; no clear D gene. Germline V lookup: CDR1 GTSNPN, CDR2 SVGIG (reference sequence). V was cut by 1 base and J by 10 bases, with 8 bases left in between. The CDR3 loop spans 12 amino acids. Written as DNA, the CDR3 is TGTGCCTGGAGTGAGGGCCTGTCACCCCTCCACTTT. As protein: CAWSEGLSPLHF.

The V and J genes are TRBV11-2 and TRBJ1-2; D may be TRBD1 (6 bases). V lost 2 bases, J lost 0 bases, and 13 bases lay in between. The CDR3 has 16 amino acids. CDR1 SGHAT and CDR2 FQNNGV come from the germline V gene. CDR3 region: CASSLTTGNSNYGYTF. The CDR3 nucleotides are TGTGCCAGCAGCTTAACGACAGGCAACTCTAACTATGGCTACACCTTC.

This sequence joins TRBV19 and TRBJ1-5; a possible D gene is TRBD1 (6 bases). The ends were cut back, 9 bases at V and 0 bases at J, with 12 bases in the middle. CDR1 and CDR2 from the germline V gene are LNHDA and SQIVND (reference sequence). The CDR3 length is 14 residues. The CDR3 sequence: CASGQTYSNQPQHF. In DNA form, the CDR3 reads TGTGCCAGCGGACAGACTTATAGCAATCAGCCCCAGCATTTT.

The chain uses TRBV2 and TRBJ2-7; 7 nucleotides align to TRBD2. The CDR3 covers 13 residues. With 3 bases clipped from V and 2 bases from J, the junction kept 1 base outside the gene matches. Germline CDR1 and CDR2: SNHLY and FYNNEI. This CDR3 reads CASSEGGAYEQYF. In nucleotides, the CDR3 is TGTGCCAGCAGTGAGGGGGGGGCCTACGAGCAGTACTTC.

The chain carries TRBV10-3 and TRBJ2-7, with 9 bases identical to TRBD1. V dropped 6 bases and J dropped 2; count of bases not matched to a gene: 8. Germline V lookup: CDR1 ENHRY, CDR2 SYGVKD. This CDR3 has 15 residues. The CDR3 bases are TGTGCCATCAGGGACTTGGGACAGGGCCCCTACGAGCAGTACTTC. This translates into CAIRDLGQGPYEQYF.

CDR3 in DNA: TGCGCCAGCAGCTTGGGAGGGCAGAAAGAGACCCAGTACTTC. Translated: CASSLGGQKETQYF. The gene calls are TRBV5-1 and TRBJ2-5; D may be TRBD2 (5 bases). The CDR3 extends over 14 amino acids. Germline loops: CDR1 SGHRS, CDR2 YFSETQ. V lost 0 bases to trimming and J lost 3 bases, with 9 bases between them.

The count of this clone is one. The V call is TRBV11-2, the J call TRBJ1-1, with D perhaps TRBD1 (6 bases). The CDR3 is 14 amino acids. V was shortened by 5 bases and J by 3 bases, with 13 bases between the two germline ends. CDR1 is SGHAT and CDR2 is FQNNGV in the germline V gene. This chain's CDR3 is CASSGRSGDTEAFF. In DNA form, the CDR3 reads TGTGCCAGCAGCGGGAGGTCAGGGGACACTGAAGCTTTCTTT.

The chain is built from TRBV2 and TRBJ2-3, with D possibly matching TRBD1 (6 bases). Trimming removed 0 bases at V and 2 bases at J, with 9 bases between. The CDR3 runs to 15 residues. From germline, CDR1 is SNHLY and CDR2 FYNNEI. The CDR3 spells CASSEARTDTDTQYF. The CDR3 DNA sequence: TGTGCCAGCAGTGAAGCTAGGACAGACACAGATACGCAGTATTTT.

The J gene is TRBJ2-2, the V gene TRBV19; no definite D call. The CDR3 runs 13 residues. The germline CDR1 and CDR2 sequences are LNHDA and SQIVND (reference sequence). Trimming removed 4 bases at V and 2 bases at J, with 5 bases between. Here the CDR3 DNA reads TGTGCCAGTAGTAGGGGTAACACCGGGGAGCTGTTTTTT. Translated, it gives CASSRGNTGELFF.

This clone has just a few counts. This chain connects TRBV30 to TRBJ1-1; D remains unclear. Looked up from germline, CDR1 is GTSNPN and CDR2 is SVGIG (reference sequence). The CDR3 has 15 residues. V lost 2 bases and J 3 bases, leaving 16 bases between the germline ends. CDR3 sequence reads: CAWSRLRTGDTEAFF. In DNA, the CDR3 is TGTGCCTGGAGTAGACTCCGGACGGGAGACACTGAAGCTTTCTTT.

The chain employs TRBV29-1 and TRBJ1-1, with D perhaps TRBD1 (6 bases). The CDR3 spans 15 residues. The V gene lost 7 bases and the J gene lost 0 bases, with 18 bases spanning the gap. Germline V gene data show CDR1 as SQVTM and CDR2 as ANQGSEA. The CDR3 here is CSAGAGWAMNTEAFF. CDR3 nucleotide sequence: TGCAGCGCGGGGGCAGGTTGGGCAATGAACACTGAAGCTTTCTTT.